One sample yielded the 30 T cell receptor beta chains listed below, sequenced in a study of metastatic and nonmetastatic thyroid tumors. Thyroid surgery had not been preceded by any treatment in any patient. TCRdb recomputed clones from the PCR reads via MiXCR. This sample carries approximately 30,000 clones, 7.4% of them seen once, and the ten largest clones take approximately 40%. Sequences were obtained from blood. These TCRs come from a female donor with papillary thyroid cancer or a benign thyroid nodule (not recorded which). Some clones in this sample may be carry-over from other donors' samples.

In its sample, this clone was seen many times. This rearrangement joins TRBV4-3 to TRBJ2-7; D call uncertain. V lost 0 bases and J 5 bases, leaving 14 bases between the germline ends. The CDR3 runs to 15 residues. The germline gives CDR1 LGHNA, CDR2 YSLEER. As DNA, the CDR3 is TGCGCCAGCAGCCAAGATGGAGTACGCATGAACGAGCAGTACTTC. This codes for CASSQDGVRMNEQYF.

This clone has ten or more counts. J is TRBJ1-2 and V is TRBV19; the match to TRBD1 covers 7 bases. Germline V gene sequence: CDR1 LNHDA, CDR2 SQIVND (reference sequence). This CDR3 has 16 amino acids. The J segment lost 7 bases and the V segment lost 5 bases, leaving 16 bases of the junction unmatched. The CDR3 region has the DNA TGTGCCAGTAGTCGAACTTGGCAGGGGGGAATTTCTGGCTACACCTTC. Translated, it gives CASSRTWQGGISGYTF.

This clone was detected many times. The V gene is TRBV6-1, the J gene TRBJ2-7, with 9 bases that match TRBD1. CDR3 length: 14 amino acids. The V gene end was trimmed by 3 bases and the J gene end by 2 bases; junction bases not matched to a gene: 2. Looked up from germline, CDR1 is MNHNS and CDR2 is SASEGT. The DNA for the CDR3 is TGTGCCAGCAGTGACACAGGGGGCCCCTACGAGCAGTACTTC. Residues: CASSDTGGPYEQYF.

This clone was seen at least ten times. This sequence joins TRBV4-2 and TRBJ2-3, with D perhaps TRBD2 (6 bases). Per the germline V gene, CDR1 is LGHNA and CDR2 is YNFKEQ. This CDR3 is 16 amino acids long. The V end lost 6 bases, the J end lost 5 bases, and 21 bases lay between the germline ends. The CDR3 reads CASRMGPGVMQDTQYF. The CDR3 DNA follows: TGTGCCAGCAGAATGGGCCCGGGGGTAATGCAAGATACGCAGTATTTT.

This clone was seen a few times. The germline gene is not matched at one end of the junction; a read error may be the cause. In DNA form, the CDR3 reads TGTTCCAGCATTTACACTATGCAGTCGCGGCAGAACACTGAAGCTTTCTTT. Its protein product is CSSIYTMQSRQNTEAFF. The V and J genes are TRBV6-2 or TRBV6-3 and TRBJ1-1, with D hard to call. From germline, CDR1 is MNHEY and CDR2 SVGEGT. There are 17 residues in the CDR3.

This clone showed up many times. The gene calls are TRBV9 and TRBJ2-7, with D possibly being TRBD2 (6 bases). The V end lost 0 bases, the J end lost 4 bases, and 11 bases lay between the germline ends. This CDR3 spans 14 amino acids. Germline V lookup: CDR1 SGDLS, CDR2 YYNGEE. The CDR3 spells CASSVDGGTYEQYF. The CDR3 nucleotides read TGTGCCAGCAGCGTAGACGGGGGAACTTACGAGCAGTACTTC.

This clone was observed at least ten times. Just one base apart from a much larger clone, this may be a read error. This sequence joins TRBV19 and TRBJ1-1; D remains ambiguous. This CDR3 has 11 residues. Germline V gene sequence: CDR1 LNHDA, CDR2 SQIVND (reference sequence). The CDR3 is CASRINTGAFF. Written as DNA, the CDR3 is TGTGCCAGTAGGATCAACACTGGAGCTTTCTTT.

This clone was found many times. The V gene is TRBV20-1, the J gene TRBJ1-2; maybe TRBD1 (5 bases). The CDR3 has 12 amino acids. Germline V lookup: CDR1 DFQATT, CDR2 SNEGSKA (reference sequence). Trimming took 6 bases from V and 8 from J, leaving 16 bases between them. CDR3 loop: CSAGPTEGGYTF. CDR3 in DNA: TGCAGTGCGGGACCCACAGAAGGGGGCTACACCTTC.

On this clone: This may stem from a read error, because a much larger clone lies one nucleotide away. The rearrangement uses TRBV19 and TRBJ1-2, with 9 positions matching TRBD1. Germline V gene data show CDR1 as LNHDA and CDR2 as SQIVND (reference sequence). CDR3 length: 16 residues. CDR3 bases: TGTGCCAGCCGAGGTCCGAACAGGGGGCGCCCCTATGGCTACGCCTTC. Encoded protein: CASRGPNRGRPYGYAF.

This clone has at least ten counts. V is TRBV7-9 and J is TRBJ2-7; TRBD1 matches 11 bases. Trimming took 4 bases from V and 3 from J; bases not matched to a gene: 5. The CDR3 spans 15 residues. Germline V gives CDR1 SEHNR, CDR2 FQNEAQ (reference sequence). The CDR3 nucleotides read TGTGCCAGCAGCTCAGCCGGGACAGGGGGCTACGAGCAGTACTTC. Its translation: CASSSAGTGGYEQYF.

The chain uses TRBV2 and TRBJ2-7, with D possibly being TRBD2 (5 bases). Germline V gives CDR1 SNHLY, CDR2 FYNNEI. The CDR3 runs to 10 residues. V was cut by 8 bases and J by 4 bases, with 6 bases left in between. Here the CDR3 reads CASGEYEQYF. In DNA, the CDR3 is TGTGCCAGCGGGGAGTACGAGCAGTACTTC.

This clone was counted ten times or more. The V gene is TRBV12-3 or TRBV12-4, the J gene TRBJ2-2; the match to TRBD2 covers 9 bases. The CDR3 covers 17 residues. The J segment lost 1 base and the V segment lost 3 bases, leaving 6 bases of the junction unmatched. CDR3 sequence reads: CASSFRLAGMNTGELFF. The CDR3 region has the DNA TGTGCCAGCAGTTTCCGGCTAGCGGGGATGAACACCGGGGAGCTGTTTTTT.

With regard to this clone: A much larger clone lies a single base off, so this may be a read error. V is TRBV20-1 and J is TRBJ2-7; D is perhaps TRBD2 (6 bases). This CDR3 comprises 14 residues. V was trimmed by 4 bases and J by 3 bases, leaving 16 bases between them. Germline CDR1 is DFQATT and CDR2 is SNEGSKA (reference sequence). Here the CDR3 DNA reads TGCAGTGCTATCTCGACGCGGGGAGGCTACGAGCAGTACTTC. Translating it yields CSAISTRGGYEQYF.

This clone was counted ten times or more. V and J are TRBV20-1 and TRBJ1-5; D possibly corresponds to TRBD1 (5 bases). CDR1 DFQATT and CDR2 SNEGSKA come from the germline V gene (reference sequence). Deletions cut 5 bases from V and 6 bases from J, with 14 bases between. The CDR3 loop spans 13 amino acids. In DNA form, the CDR3 reads TGCAGTGCTGCTCCGGGGGTTTTTCAGCCCCAGCATTTT. Its translation: CSAAPGVFQPQHF.

A note on this clone: A much larger clone sits a single nucleotide away, making a read error possible. The final CDR3 position lacks the conserved phenylalanine or tryptophan, pointing to a likely read error. This chain joins TRBV5-1 and TRBJ2-5; perhaps D is TRBD1 or TRBD2 (6 bases each). With 3 bases removed from V and 4 bases from J, the gap between germline ends came to 10 bases. The CDR3 has 13 amino acids. In germline, CDR1 is SGHRS, CDR2 YFSETQ. The CDR3 DNA sequence: TGCGCCAGCAGCTATAGGGGGGTAGAGACCCAGTACTTA. Encoded protein: CASSYRGVETQYL.

This clone was seen repeatedly, ten times or more. One junction end does not reproduce the germline sequence, and a read error may be involved. CDR3 nucleotide sequence: TGTGCTAGCAGCCTTACTAGCGCCGTCACCGGGGAGCTGTTTTTT. It encodes CASSLTSAVTGELFF. This rearrangement joins TRBV7-7 to TRBJ2-2, with TRBD2 matching 7 bases. This CDR3 region has 15 residues. Germline V gives CDR1 SSHAT, CDR2 FNYEAQ (reference sequence).

This clone was counted a few times. A much more abundant neighbour one base away suggests this may be a read error. The CDR3, as DNA: TGTGCCAGCAGCTTATCGGACGGGACTGGAGCTTTCTTT. Its translation is CASSLSDGTGAFF. The chain couples TRBV7-9 to TRBJ1-1, with a weak D call TRBD1 (5 bases). CDR1 is SEHNR and CDR2 is FQNEAQ in the germline V gene (reference sequence). The CDR3 is made up of 13 amino acids. The entire variable domain, with the rest obtained from reference TRBV7-9 and TRBJ1-1, is as follows: DTGVSQNPRHKITKRGQNVTFRCDPISEHNRLYWYRQTLGQGPEFLTYFQNEAQLEKSRLLSDRFSAERPKGSFSTLEIQRTEQGDSAMYLCASSLSDGTGAFFGQGTRLTVV.

At least ten counts were recorded for this clone. This sample also contains other DNA sequences that code for the same CDR3. This chain connects TRBV20-1 to TRBJ1-4, with 10 bases that match TRBD1. The germline V gene has CDR1 DFQATT and CDR2 SNEGSKA (reference sequence). The CDR3 totals 14 residues. The V gene end was trimmed by 6 bases and the J gene end by 7 bases; junction bases not matched to a gene: 8. CDR3 protein: CSATTGTGVEKLFF. The CDR3 bases are TGCAGTGCAACGACCGGGACAGGGGTTGAAAAACTGTTTTTT.

This clone was counted a few times. This rearrangement joins TRBV20-1 to TRBJ1-4, with D perhaps TRBD1 (6 bases). The CDR3 is made up of 16 amino acids. Germline V gene sequence: CDR1 DFQATT, CDR2 SNEGSKA (reference sequence). The V end lost 4 bases, the J end lost 2 bases, and 17 bases lay between the germline ends. CDR3 in amino acids: CSATGVWGPTNEKLFF. In DNA, the CDR3 is TGCAGTGCTACGGGGGTGTGGGGGCCTACTAATGAAAAACTGTTTTTT.

The table lists this clone with many counts. The chain has TRBV19 and TRBJ2-2; TRBD1 matches at 8 bases. This CDR3 is 14 amino acids long. V dropped 3 bases and J dropped 5; count of bases not matched to a gene: 2. CDR1 is LNHDA, CDR2 SQIVND, per germline (reference sequence). Here the CDR3 reads CASSIDRGTGELFF. The DNA of the CDR3 is TGTGCCAGTAGTATCGACAGGGGTACCGGGGAGCTGTTTTTT.

In this sample, this clone turned up many times. The chain couples TRBV27 to TRBJ2-1; D call uncertain. Germline assignment: CDR1 MNHEY and CDR2 SMNVEV (reference sequence). The CDR3 length is 15 residues. V dropped 1 base and J dropped 9 bases, with 16 bases sitting between them. This chain's CDR3 is CASSLFTERTTEQFF. In DNA form, the CDR3 reads TGTGCCAGCAGTTTATTTACGGAACGAACTACTGAGCAGTTCTTC.

This clone showed up many times. Here the CDR3 reads CSCRREAEAFF. DNA of the CDR3: TGCAGCTGTAGGCGGGAAGCTGAAGCTTTCTTT. This sequence joins TRBV29-1 and TRBJ1-1; D unresolved. Germline lookup yields CDR1 SQVTM and CDR2 ANQGSEA. The CDR3 has 11 amino acids. Trimming cost V 8 bases and J 6 bases, with 13 bases left between them.

This clone was recorded at least ten times. The rearrangement uses TRBV6-1 and TRBJ1-5; weak D call: TRBD1 (6 bases). In germline, CDR1 is MNHNS, CDR2 SASEGT. The V end lost 8 bases, the J end lost 4 bases, and 18 bases lay between the germline ends. There are 15 residues in the CDR3. In nucleotides, the CDR3 is TGTGCCAGCCGGCCCCCGGGACAACCAAATCAGCCCCAGCATTTT. It translates to CASRPPGQPNQPQHF.

In its sample, this clone was seen many times. This rearrangement joins TRBV24-1 to TRBJ2-1, with 12 bases aligning to TRBD2. This CDR3 contains 15 residues. Germline V gene lookup returns CDR1 KGHDR and CDR2 SFDVKD. The trim removed 7 bases at V and 1 base at J, leaving 1 base unmatched. CDR3 sequence reads: CATSTSGGSYNEQFF. The CDR3, as DNA: TGTGCCACCAGCACTAGCGGGGGGTCCTACAATGAGCAGTTCTTC.

Ten or more counts support this clone. The DNA of the CDR3 is TGTGCCAGCAGTTACTCCTATATCCGTCCCTACGAGCAGTACTTC. Amino acid sequence: CASSYSYIRPYEQYF. The V gene is TRBV6-6, the J gene TRBJ2-7; D gene uncertain. With 0 bases removed from V and 2 bases from J, the gap between germline ends came to 11 bases. The CDR3 extends over 15 amino acids. Per the germline V gene, CDR1 is MNHNY and CDR2 is SVGAGI (reference sequence).

This clone appeared many times. The genes are TRBV20-1 and TRBJ2-2; the D is unclear. The CDR3 consists of 13 residues. Germline V gene lookup returns CDR1 DFQATT and CDR2 SNEGSKA (reference sequence). V lost 1 base and J 4 bases, leaving 7 bases between the germline ends. Here the CDR3 reads CSARAPLTGELFF. The CDR3 DNA reads TGCAGTGCTAGAGCCCCCCTCACCGGGGAGCTGTTTTTT.

The sample holds many counts of this clone. In nucleotides, the CDR3 is TGCGCCAGCAGCTTGGTGGCTCTGAGTTCCACAGATACGCAGTATTTT. As protein: CASSLVALSSTDTQYF. The chain has TRBV5-1 and TRBJ2-3; D unresolved. The length of the CDR3 is 16 residues. Germline V CDR1 and CDR2: SGHRS, YFSETQ. Trimming took off 0 bases at V and 2 bases at J, with 13 bases between the two ends.

As to this clone: Being one base from a much bigger clone, this may be a read error. This chain uses TRBV7-2 with TRBJ1-1, with D unclear. CDR1 and CDR2 from the germline V gene are SGHTA and FQGNSA. V was trimmed by 1 base and J by 1 base, leaving 10 bases between them. The CDR3 contains 15 residues. The CDR3: CASSLVIIRNTEAFF. The DNA for the CDR3 is TGTGCCAGCAGCTTAGTGATCATTAGGAACACTGAAGCTTTCTTT.

This clone has at least ten counts. The J gene is TRBJ2-3, the V gene TRBV7-2; D might be TRBD2 (6 bases). Germline V CDR1 and CDR2: SGHTA, FQGNSA. V lost 5 bases, J lost 2 bases, and 20 bases lay in between. This CDR3 spans 17 amino acids. This CDR3 is CASSPRSRGEVTDTQYF. The CDR3 coding sequence is TGTGCCAGCAGCCCGCGGTCCCGCGGGGAAGTCACAGATACGCAGTATTTT. Full variable domain (missing parts from reference TRBV7-2 and TRBJ2-3): GAGVSQSPSNKVTEKGKDVELRCDPISGHTALYWYRQSLGQGLEFLIYFQGNSAPDKSGLPSDRFSAERTGGSVSTLTIQRTQQEDSAVYLCASSPRSRGEVTDTQYFGPGTRLTVL.

Ten or more counts support this clone. V usage is TRBV6-5 and J usage is TRBJ1-6; 7 bases are shared with TRBD1. The CDR3 runs 14 residues. Germline lookup yields CDR1 MNHEY and CDR2 SVGAGI. Losses at the gene ends were 2 bases for V and 11 bases for J; bases not matched to a gene: 6. CDR3 in amino acids: CASSYDRVVTPLHF. The CDR3 DNA reads TGTGCCAGCAGTTACGACAGGGTTGTTACACCCCTCCACTTT.